The clone carrying this TCR beta chain was detected once. Its antigen remains unknown. Clones were read by immunoSEQ multiplex PCR, and TCRdb kept only the in-frame ones, dropping some. Among just under 7,000 clones listed, 76% were seen once. This sample is drawn from a study of OX40 agonist ivuxolimab in advanced cancers. Across the whole study: From roughly 20 to 85 years was the age range, with a mean of around 56 years, and roughly 80% were male. Regarding the study as a whole: On average, CD8+ T cells had more expanded clones than CD4+.

Germline trimming cut 3 bases from V and 7 bases from J; bases unmatched to any gene: 10. This CDR3 has 16 residues. CDR1 and CDR2 from the germline V gene are SGHNT and YYREEE (reference sequence). This chain connects TRBV5-4 to TRBJ2-1; 10 bases map to TRBD2. The receptor was isolated from an adult with an advanced solid tumor such as melanoma, head and neck, liver or kidney cancer. Sequencing used CD4+ or CD8+ T cells sorted from blood, obtained in a trial of the OX40 agonist ivuxolimab. CDR3 sequence (DNA): TGTGCCAGCAGCTGGTCCCTAGCGGGAGTATATAATGAGCAGTTCTTC. It yields the protein CASSWSLAGVYNEQFF.